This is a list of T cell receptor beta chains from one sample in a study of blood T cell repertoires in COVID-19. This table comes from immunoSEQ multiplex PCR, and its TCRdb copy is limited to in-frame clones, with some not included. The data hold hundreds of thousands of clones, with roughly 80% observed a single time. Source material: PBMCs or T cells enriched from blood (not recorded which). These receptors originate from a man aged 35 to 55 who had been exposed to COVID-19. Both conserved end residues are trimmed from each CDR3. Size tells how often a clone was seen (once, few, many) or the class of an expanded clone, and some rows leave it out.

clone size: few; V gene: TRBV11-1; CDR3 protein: ASTLGLAGDEQF
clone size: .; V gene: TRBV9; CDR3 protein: ASSVAAGGPRETQY
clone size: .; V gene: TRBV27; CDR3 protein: ASSPWDSPKETQY
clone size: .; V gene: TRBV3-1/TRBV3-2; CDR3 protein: ASSQGGTGNEKLF
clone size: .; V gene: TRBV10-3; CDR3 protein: AISEAGPGLANNEQF
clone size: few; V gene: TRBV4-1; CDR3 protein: ASSHDPGQGQTQY
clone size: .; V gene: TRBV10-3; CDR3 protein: AIRGTASSYEQY
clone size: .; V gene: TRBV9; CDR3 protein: ASSVVLGAAGYT
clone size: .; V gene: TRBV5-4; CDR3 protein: ASSAGGRGFGNTIY
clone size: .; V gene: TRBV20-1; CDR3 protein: SASRGGNTQY
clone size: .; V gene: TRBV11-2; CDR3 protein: ASRQVRGIQETQY
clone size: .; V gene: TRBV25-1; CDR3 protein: ASSESFVAPLH
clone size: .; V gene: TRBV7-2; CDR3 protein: ASSLSGGSGGSPLH